What follows are 9 T cell receptor beta chains derived from one specimen sequenced in a study of blood T cells in healthy people across ages. Then a second PCR, running roughly 7 to 11 cycles, was carried out with a sample-barcoded 5' primer and a J-beta primer mix. TCRdb reprocessed the 5' RACE reads with MiXCR, giving one entry per CDR3 protein. Of approximately 2,000,000 distinct CDR3 sequences in the sample, about two fifths are singletons; the top ten hold under 30%. Sequenced input: blood. The receptors stem from a human donor in good health.

The V call is TRBV20-1, the J call TRBJ2-1; 8 bases agree with TRBD2. Germline CDR1 is DFQATT and CDR2 is SNEGSKA (reference sequence). The CDR3 is 21 amino acids. Trimming at V came to 0 bases and at J to 2 bases, leaving 21 bases not matched to a gene. The CDR3, as DNA: TGCAGTGCTAGAGAACAGCCTACCCTTGTTGAGTGGCGGGGGGCCTACAATGAGCAGTTCTTC. Its translation: CSAREQPTLVEWRGAYNEQFF.

This chain links TRBV7-2 with TRBJ1-4, with D hard to call. Per germline, CDR1 SGHTA and CDR2 FQGNSA. Trimming removed 6 bases from V and 5 bases from J, with 10 bases in between. CDR3 length equals 13 residues. This CDR3 reads CASRDPPNEKLFF. CDR3 sequence (DNA): TGTGCCAGCAGAGATCCCCCGAATGAAAAACTGTTTTTT. Complete variable domain (other parts from reference TRBV7-2 and TRBJ1-4): GAGVSQSPSNKVTEKGKDVELRCDPISGHTALYWYRQSLGQGLEFLIYFQGNSAPDKSGLPSDRFSAERTGGSVSTLTIQRTQQEDSAVYLCASRDPPNEKLFFGSGTQLSVL.

In this sample, this clonotype turned up a few times. The CDR3 loop is CASSSFVSGGGNEQFF. The CDR3 DNA is TGCGCCAGCAGTTCCTTTGTTAGCGGGGGGGGTAATGAGCAGTTCTTC. The rearrangement links TRBV5-1 to TRBJ2-1, with 11 positions matching TRBD2. The CDR3 has 16 residues. Germline V gene data show CDR1 as SGHRS and CDR2 as YFSETQ. V lost 5 bases, J lost 7 bases, and 11 bases stayed unmatched.

This clonotype has a handful of counts. CDR3 region: CATSRGGLAGPVFGNEQFF. In DNA form, the CDR3 reads TGTGCCACCAGCAGAGGGGGATTAGCGGGGCCTGTCTTCGGGAATGAGCAGTTCTTC. The V call is TRBV15, the J call TRBJ2-1; 8 nucleotides match TRBD2. After removal of 1 base from V and 7 bases from J, the junction contained 18 bases not matched to a gene. Germline V lookup: CDR1 LNHNV, CDR2 YYDKDF (reference sequence). The CDR3 contains 19 residues.

This chain links TRBV6-6 with TRBJ2-1; 7 nucleotides align to TRBD1. The CDR3 loop spans 16 amino acids. CDR1 and CDR2 (germline): MNHNY, SVGAGI (reference sequence). Trimming took 5 bases from V and 5 from J; bases not matched to a gene: 12. For the CDR3, the DNA is TGTGCCAGCAGTACTAAAACAGGGGTTAAGGACAATGAGCAGTTCTTC. Residues: CASSTKTGVKDNEQFF.

For this clonotype: In this CDR3 the conserved last residue, phenylalanine or tryptophan, is missing, so a read error is likely. The J gene is TRBJ1-4, the V gene TRBV5-6; no definite D call. The CDR3 extends over 15 amino acids. Germline V lookup: CDR1 SGHDT, CDR2 YYEEEE. V lost 0 bases and J lost 3, with 9 bases in between. In DNA form, the CDR3 reads TGTGCCAGCAGCTTGGCCTCGGCACCTAATGAAAAACTGTTTATT. Translation gives CASSLASAPNEKLFI.

The V call is TRBV20-1, the J call TRBJ1-1, with D perhaps matching TRBD1 (5 bases). Trimming shortened V by 2 bases and J by 3 bases, and 13 bases separated the two germline ends. Germline V CDR1 and CDR2: DFQATT, SNEGSKA (reference sequence). The CDR3 totals 14 residues. CDR3 DNA sequence: TGCAGTGCTAGATTTGCAGGGCTTGACACTGAAGCTTTCTTT. This encodes CSARFAGLDTEAFF.

The rearrangement joins TRBV7-2 to TRBJ1-1; 10 nucleotides line up with TRBD1. J gave up 4 bases and V 7 bases, and 9 bases lay outside the gene matches. This CDR3 spans 15 amino acids. Germline lookup yields CDR1 SGHTA and CDR2 FQGNSA. In DNA form, the CDR3 reads TGTGCCAGCAACCTAGCCGGGACAGGGGCCACTGAAGCTTTCTTT. Translated: CASNLAGTGATEAFF.

This clonotype was counted only a few times. V gene TRBV12-3 or TRBV12-4 combines with J gene TRBJ2-3, with 16 bases that match TRBD2. Germline trimming cut 6 bases from V and 5 bases from J; bases unmatched to any gene: 20. CDR3 size: 21 residues. CDR3 amino acids: CASSPLKGLAGGPLPGDTQYF. The DNA of the CDR3 is TGTGCCAGCAGCCCCCTCAAGGGACTAGCGGGGGGGCCGCTCCCAGGAGATACGCAGTATTTT.